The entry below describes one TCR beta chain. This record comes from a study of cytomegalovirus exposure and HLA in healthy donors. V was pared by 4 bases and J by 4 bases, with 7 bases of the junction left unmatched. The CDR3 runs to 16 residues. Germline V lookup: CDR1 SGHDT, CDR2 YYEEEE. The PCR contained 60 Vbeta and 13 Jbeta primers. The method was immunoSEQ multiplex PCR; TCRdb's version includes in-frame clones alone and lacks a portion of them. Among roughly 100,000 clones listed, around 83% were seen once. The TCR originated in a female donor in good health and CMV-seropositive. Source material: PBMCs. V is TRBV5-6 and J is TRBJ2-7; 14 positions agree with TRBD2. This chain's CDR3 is CASSLGTSGSRYEQYF. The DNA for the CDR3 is TGTGCCAGCAGCCTAGGGACTAGCGGGAGTAGATACGAGCAGTACTTC.